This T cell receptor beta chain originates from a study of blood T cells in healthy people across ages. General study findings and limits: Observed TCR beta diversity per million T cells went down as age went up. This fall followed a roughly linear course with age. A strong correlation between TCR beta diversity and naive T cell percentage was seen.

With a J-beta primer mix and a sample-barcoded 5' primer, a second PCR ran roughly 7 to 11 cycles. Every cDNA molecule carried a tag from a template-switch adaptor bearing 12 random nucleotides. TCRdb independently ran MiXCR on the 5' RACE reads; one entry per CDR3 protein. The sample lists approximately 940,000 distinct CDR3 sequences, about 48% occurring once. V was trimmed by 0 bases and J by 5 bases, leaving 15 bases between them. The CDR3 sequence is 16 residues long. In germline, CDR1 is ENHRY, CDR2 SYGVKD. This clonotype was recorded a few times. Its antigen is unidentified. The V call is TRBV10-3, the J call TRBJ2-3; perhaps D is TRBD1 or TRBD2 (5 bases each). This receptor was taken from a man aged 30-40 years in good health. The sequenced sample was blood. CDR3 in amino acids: CAISESGWGGGDTQYF. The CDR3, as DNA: TGTGCCATCAGTGAGTCCGGGTGGGGCGGAGGAGATACGCAGTATTTT.